A selection of T cell receptor beta chains follows, all from one sample in a study of control samples from healthy donors and cancer patients. Produced via immunoSEQ multiplex PCR; TCRdb's table is partial and in-frame only. This table holds fewer than 60,000 clones, about 89% found once. Sequenced material: PBMCs. Every receptor here comes from a woman aged 60 to 75 with lung cancer. The CDR3 runs from the conserved cysteine through the conserved F or W. The D gene is left open where the match is weak. Rows give clone size only sometimes, using once, few, many, or a class for an expanded clone.

J	V	size	D	CDR3	DNA
TRBJ2-7	TRBV10-2	-	TRBD1	CASSESLGQSFTYEQYF	TGCGCCAGCAGTGAGTCGTTGGGACAGAGCTTTACCTACGAGCAGTACTTC
TRBJ2-1	TRBV7-3	-	TRBD2	CASSLTAGGPYNEQFF	TGTGCCAGCAGCTTAACAGCGGGGGGTCCCTACAATGAGCAGTTCTTC
TRBJ2-3	TRBV19	-	TRBD1	CASNKGAPSTDTQYF	TGTGCCAGTAATAAGGGGGCCCCGAGCACAGATACGCAGTATTTT
TRBJ1-1	TRBV19	-	TRBD1	CASSLRQGTEAFF	TGTGCCAGTAGTCTAAGACAGGGCACTGAAGCTTTCTTT
TRBJ1-4	TRBV13	-	TRBD1	CASSDSGTGGEKLFF	TGTGCCAGCAGCGATTCCGGGACAGGGGGTGAAAAACTGTTTTTT
TRBJ2-3	TRBV7-2	-	-	CASSREHTDTQYF	TGTGCCAGCAGCCGAGAACACACAGATACGCAGTATTTT
TRBJ2-1	TRBV28	-	-	CASSRAGVPANEQFF	TGTGCCAGCAGTAGAGCAGGGGTTCCGGCCAATGAGCAGTTCTTC
TRBJ1-1	TRBV6-5	-	-	CASSTPGTQAFF	TGTGCCAGCAGCACGCCCGGGACACAGGCTTTCTTT
TRBJ2-5	TRBV5-4	many	-	CASSLVVSKETQYF	TGTGCCAGCAGCTTGGTGGTGTCGAAGGAGACCCAGTACTTC
TRBJ1-2	TRBV5-1	-	-	CASSLDSVYGSFNYGYTF	TGCGCCAGCAGCTTGGATTCAGTATATGGCAGCTTTAACTATGGCTACACCTTC
TRBJ2-5	TRBV5-1	-	TRBD1	CASSPGQGLSQYF	TGCGCCAGCAGCCCAGGACAGGGTTTGTCCCAGTACTTC
TRBJ2-4	TRBV29-1	-	-	CSATGTSVDIQYF	TGCAGCGCCACAGGGACTTCAGTTGACATTCAGTACTTC
TRBJ2-1	TRBV28	-	TRBD2	CASTAAGGRSYNEQFF	TGTGCCAGCACGGCGGCGGGAGGTCGCTCCTACAATGAGCAGTTCTTC
TRBJ2-2	TRBV19	-	TRBD1	CASSPGDRWATGELFF	TGTGCCAGTAGCCCAGGGGACAGGTGGGCCACCGGGGAGCTGTTTTTT
TRBJ1-1	TRBV6-5	-	TRBD1	CASNTGTGGRAFF	TGTGCCAGCAATACCGGGACAGGGGGTAGGGCTTTCTTT
TRBJ2-5	TRBV19	once	TRBD2	CASKDSGERTQYF	TGTGCCAGTAAGGATAGCGGGGAAAGGACCCAGTACTTC
TRBJ2-7	TRBV5-4	once	-	CASSLDGTGEQYF	TGTGCCAGCAGCTTGGATGGGACGGGAGAGCAGTACTTC
TRBJ1-1	TRBV2	-	-	CASSGAVPEAFF	TGTGCCAGCAGTGGAGCCGTGCCTGAAGCTTTCTTT
TRBJ1-1	TRBV10-2	-	TRBD1	CASRGQGDTEAFF	TGCGCCAGCAGGGGACAGGGTGACACTGAAGCTTTCTTT
TRBJ1-2	TRBV15	-	TRBD1	CATSGTGTGFGGYTF	TGTGCCACCAGCGGTACCGGGACAGGGTTCGGCGGCTACACCTTC
TRBJ2-7	TRBV5-1	-	-	CASSWGSEDEQYF	TGCGCCAGCAGCTGGGGGTCGGAGGACGAGCAGTACTTC
TRBJ2-7	TRBV3-1/TRBV3-2	once	-	CASRRGNTYEQYF	TGTGCCAGCAGGAGGGGGAATACCTACGAGCAGTACTTC
TRBJ2-3	TRBV7-8	-	-	CASSLRLEATDTQYF	TGTGCCAGCAGCCTCAGGTTGGAAGCCACAGATACGCAGTATTTT
TRBJ1-2	TRBV5-1	-	TRBD1	CASSVASTGGEGYTF	TGCGCCAGCAGCGTGGCCTCTACAGGGGGCGAAGGCTACACCTTC
TRBJ1-2	TRBV21-1	-	-	CASSKGGGGRGRERGYTF	TGTGCCAGCAGCAAAGGAGGTGGGGGCAGGGGGCGAGAGCGCGGCTACACCTTC
TRBJ2-7	TRBV7-6	-	-	CASSLAVTARTYEQYF	TGTGCCAGCAGCTTAGCCGTGACAGCCCGCACCTACGAGCAGTACTTC